This TCR beta chain was recorded in a study of radiotherapy plus CTLA-4 blockade in lung cancer. This clone has only one observation. Sequencing used immunoSEQ multiplex PCR; TCRdb keeps in-frame clones, though not all of them. The sample includes some 35,000 clones, more than 80% seen only once; the top ten take 5% to 6%. This CDR3 comprises 15 residues. Germline-derived CDR1 and CDR2 are MGHRA and YSYEKL. The chain combines TRBV4-1 with TRBJ2-5, with 10 bases identical to TRBD1. With the DNA end fitting TRBJ2-7 better, the J assignment may be wrong. The input for sequencing was peripheral blood, taken from a patient treated with radiotherapy plus ipilimumab. The TCR comes from a human donor with non-small cell lung cancer who had stable disease on radiotherapy plus ipilimumab. The CDR3 nucleotides are TGCGCCAGCAGCCGAGTGACAGGGGGCAAGAACGAGCAGTACTTC. Protein product: CASSRVTGGKNEQYF.